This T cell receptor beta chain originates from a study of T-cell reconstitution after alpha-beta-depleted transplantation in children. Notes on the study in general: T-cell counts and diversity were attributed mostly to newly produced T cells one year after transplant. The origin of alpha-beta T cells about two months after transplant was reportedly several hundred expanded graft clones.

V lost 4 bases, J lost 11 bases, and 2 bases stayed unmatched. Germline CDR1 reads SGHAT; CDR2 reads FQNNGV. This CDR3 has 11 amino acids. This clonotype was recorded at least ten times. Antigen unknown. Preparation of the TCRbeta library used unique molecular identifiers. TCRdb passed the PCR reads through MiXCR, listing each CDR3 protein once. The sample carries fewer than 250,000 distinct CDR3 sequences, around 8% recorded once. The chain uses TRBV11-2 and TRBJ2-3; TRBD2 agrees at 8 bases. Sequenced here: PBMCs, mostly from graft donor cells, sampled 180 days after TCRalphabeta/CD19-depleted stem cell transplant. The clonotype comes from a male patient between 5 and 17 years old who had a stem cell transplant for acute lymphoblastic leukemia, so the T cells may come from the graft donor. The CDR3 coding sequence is TGTGCCAGCAGCTCCGGGGGGGGGCAGTATTTT. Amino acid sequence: CASSSGGGQYF.